One T cell receptor beta chain is described in this entry. The antigen is undetermined. The sample belongs to a study of T-cell memory formation after mild COVID-19. Study-wide context: Largely donor-specific TCR clusters were found.

TCRdb processed the 5' RACE reads anew with MiXCR; each CDR3 protein has one entry. Of about 270,000 distinct CDR3 sequences listed, 15% to 20% are singletons. Trimming shortened V by 0 bases and J by 1 base, and 9 bases separated the two germline ends. From germline, CDR1 is SEHNR and CDR2 FQNEAQ (reference sequence). The CDR3 is made up of 15 amino acids. Study findings and constraints: The pre-infection memory compartment contained some responding clones, suggesting cross-reactive memory joined. Day 15 to 85 contracting clones showed balanced CD4/CD8; day 15 to 37 expanders favored CD4+.

The sequenced sample consisted of PBMCs or a T cell subset sorted from them (not recorded which). The TCR comes from a man younger than 35 who had mild COVID-19 (a few samples of this study predate the infection). Cell type and time point are not known. The chain combines TRBV7-9 with TRBJ1-1; D gene uncertain. This CDR3 is CASSLARHPNTEAFF. The DNA of the CDR3 is TGTGCCAGCAGCTTAGCCCGACACCCGAACACTGAAGCTTTCTTT.